Listed here are 24 T cell receptor beta chains from one sample, sequenced in a study of cytomegalovirus exposure and HLA in healthy donors. Use of 60 Vbeta and 13 Jbeta primers characterized the PCR. Here immunoSEQ multiplex PCR was the method, and the copy in TCRdb shows in-frame clones only, minus some. The table shows approximately 220,000 clones, with roughly 87% occurring only once. The sample consisted of PBMCs. All receptors come from a man in his forties in good health and CMV-seropositive.

The rearrangement uses TRBV19 and TRBJ1-5, with TRBD1 matching 7 bases. CDR3 length: 14 residues. Germline CDR1 is LNHDA and CDR2 is SQIVND (reference sequence). Germline trimming cut 0 bases from V and 7 bases from J; bases unmatched to any gene: 3. CDR3 in amino acids: CASSIEGGWQPQHF. The CDR3 DNA sequence: TGTGCCAGTAGTATAGAAGGGGGCTGGCAGCCCCAGCATTTT. The whole variable domain, remainder taken from reference TRBV19 and TRBJ1-5, is DGGITQSPKYLFRKEGQNVTLSCEQNLNHDAMYWYRQDPGQGLRLIYYSQIVNDFQKGDIAEGYSVSREKKESFPLTVTSAQKNPTAFYLCASSIEGGWQPQHFGDGTRLSIL.

The sample holds one count of this clone. The chain joins TRBV9 to TRBJ2-4, with 8 bases that match TRBD1. The CDR3 runs to 16 residues. Germline V CDR1 and CDR2: SGDLS, YYNGEE. With 4 bases clipped from V and 9 bases from J, the junction kept 15 bases outside the gene matches. The CDR3 coding sequence is TGTGCCAGCAGCTCACCCACGGGGACAGGTGGGGGCATTCAGTACTTC. Its protein is CASSSPTGTGGGIQYF.

This clone came up once. The rearrangement uses TRBV7-2 and TRBJ2-1; TRBD2 aligns across 8 bases. The CDR3 sequence is 16 residues long. Germline CDR1 reads SGHTA; CDR2 reads FQGNSA. V trimming: 3 bases; J trimming: 1 base; junction bases outside the gene matches: 5. CDR3 bases: TGTGCCAGCAGCTTGAAAGCGGGAGCATCCTACAATGAGCAGTTCTTC. Residues: CASSLKAGASYNEQFF.

This sequence joins TRBV7-6 and TRBJ2-1, with 7 bases matching TRBD2. This CDR3 has 16 residues. Germline assignment: CDR1 SGHVS and CDR2 FNYEAQ. The V segment lost 6 bases and the J segment 2 bases; nucleotides outside the gene matches: 10. The DNA for the CDR3 is TGTGCCAGCAGTCGAGGTACTAGCGCCGCCTACAATGAGCAGTTCTTC. Translated, it gives CASSRGTSAAYNEQFF.

This clone was seen a handful of times. The chain has TRBV7-9 and TRBJ2-1, with TRBD1 identical over 9 bases. The V gene's germline CDR1 is SEHNR and CDR2 FQNEAQ (reference sequence). The CDR3 has 16 residues. J was trimmed by 7 bases and V by 5 bases; bases with no gene match: 12. DNA for the CDR3: TGTGCCAGCAGCCGGCCGGCACAGGGGGCGCGGAATGAGCAGTTCTTC. Amino acids: CASSRPAQGARNEQFF.

The table lists this clone with a few counts. The chain recombines TRBV21-1 with TRBJ2-1; the D segment call TRBD2 is taken from the table without a DNA check. TRBV21-1 is given as a pseudogene. CDR3 length: 18 amino acids. CDR3 protein: CASSKDGKGGRAWGGKFF. CDR3 in DNA: TGTGCCAGCAGCAAAGACGGGAAAGGGGGTAGGGCATGGGGGGGGAAGTTCTTC.

The V gene is TRBV19, the J gene TRBJ2-7; TRBD2 matches 7 bases. The germline V gene encodes CDR1 LNHDA and CDR2 SQIVND (reference sequence). CDR3 size: 16 residues. With 1 base clipped from V and 2 bases from J, the junction kept 8 bases outside the gene matches. The CDR3 DNA reads as TGTGCCAGTAGTATAGGTGGGACTACCTATCCCTACGAGCAGTACTTC. Its protein product is CASSIGGTTYPYEQYF. Variable domain in full (rest from reference TRBV19 and TRBJ2-7): DGGITQSPKYLFRKEGQNVTLSCEQNLNHDAMYWYRQDPGQGLRLIYYSQIVNDFQKGDIAEGYSVSREKKESFPLTVTSAQKNPTAFYLCASSIGGTTYPYEQYFGPGTRLTVT.

V is TRBV5-4 and J is TRBJ2-2; D perhaps matches TRBD1 (6 bases). Germline assignment: CDR1 SGHNT and CDR2 YYREEE (reference sequence). CDR3 length equals 15 residues. V was cut by 4 bases and J by 4 bases, with 14 bases left in between. CDR3 loop: CASSARTEVTGELFF. In DNA, the CDR3 is TGTGCCAGCAGCGCTAGGACAGAAGTCACCGGGGAGCTGTTTTTT.

The chain links TRBV6-1 to TRBJ1-1, with no clear D. The ends were cut back, 7 bases at V and 5 bases at J, with 17 bases in the middle. Germline CDR1 is MNHNS and CDR2 is SASEGT. The CDR3 loop spans 14 amino acids. CDR3 sequence (DNA): TGTGCCAGCAAAAAACTCGGGGAATATACTGAAGCTTTCTTT. Translation gives CASKKLGEYTEAFF.

This sequence joins TRBV7-3 and TRBJ2-1; 11 nucleotides agree with TRBD2. This CDR3 contains 14 residues. Germline CDR1 and CDR2: SGHTA and FQGTGA. V lost 5 bases and J lost 7; bases outside the gene matches: 4. The DNA for the CDR3 is TGTGCCAGCAGCAAACTAGCGGGAGTTAATGAGCAGTTCTTC. Translation: CASSKLAGVNEQFF.

This clone showed up just once. Here the CDR3 reads CASSASGGQGPYNEQFF. Written as DNA, the CDR3 is TGTGCCAGCAGCGCCAGCGGGGGCCAGGGGCCCTACAATGAGCAGTTCTTC. The chain carries TRBV9 and TRBJ2-1; 8 bases line up with TRBD2. The CDR3 is 17 residues long. V gave up 3 bases and J gave up 2 bases; unmatched junction bases: 10. CDR1 and CDR2 (germline): SGDLS, YYNGEE.

In this sample, this clone turned up a few times. This chain links TRBV19 with TRBJ2-2; 8 positions agree with TRBD1. Unmatched junction bases numbered 7, after V lost 1 base and J lost 6 bases. The CDR3 loop spans 16 amino acids. Germline CDR1 and CDR2: LNHDA and SQIVND (reference sequence). For the CDR3, the DNA is TGTGCCAGTAGTATAGGTCCAGGGGGCTTCGCCGGGGAGCTGTTTTTT. Protein: CASSIGPGGFAGELFF.

As concerns this clone: The sample holds other DNA sequences that translate to the same CDR3. This chain's CDR3 is CASSRSGSSYNEQFF. The CDR3 region has the DNA TGTGCCAGCAGTCGTAGCGGGAGCTCCTACAATGAGCAGTTCTTC. The chain has TRBV7-9 and TRBJ2-1, with 9 bases identical to TRBD2. Germline V gives CDR1 SEHNR, CDR2 FQNEAQ (reference sequence). The CDR3 spans 15 residues. After removal of 6 bases from V and 0 bases from J, the junction contained 3 bases not matched to a gene.

The V call is TRBV7-3, the J call TRBJ2-1, with TRBD2 identical over 11 bases. CDR1 is SGHTA, CDR2 FQGTGA, per germline. V shed 4 bases and J 8 bases; nucleotides not matched to a gene: 10. The CDR3 extends over 16 amino acids. The DNA for the CDR3 is TGTGCCAGCAGCTCCGTGGGGGGACTAGCGGTAGATGAGCAGTTCTTC. It translates to CASSSVGGLAVDEQFF.

The rearrangement links TRBV19 to TRBJ1-1, with D uncertain. V was clipped by 3 bases and J by 8 bases, with 10 bases between them. CDR1 LNHDA and CDR2 SQIVND come from the germline V gene (reference sequence). The CDR3 runs 12 residues. The CDR3 nucleotides are TGTGCCAGTAGTATTACCCTGAGAGAAGCTTTCTTT. It yields the protein CASSITLREAFF.

The V and J genes are TRBV25-1 and TRBJ2-7; the match to TRBD2 covers 8 bases. The CDR3 contains 17 residues. V lost 4 bases and J lost 1; bases outside the gene matches: 12. Germline assignment: CDR1 MGHDK and CDR2 SYGVNS. CDR3 coding DNA: TGTGCCAGCAGTGCCGTCCCTGGCGGGAGGACATCCTACGAGCAGTACTTC. This encodes CASSAVPGGRTSYEQYF.

The rearrangement links TRBV5-1 to TRBJ1-2; 8 bases align to TRBD1. The CDR3 length is 14 residues. Trimming at V came to 3 bases and at J to 3 bases, leaving 4 bases not matched to a gene. Germline CDR1 reads SGHRS; CDR2 reads YFSETQ. The CDR3 DNA is TGCGCCAGCAGCTCGATGACAGGGGACTATGGCTACACCTTC. Amino acids: CASSSMTGDYGYTF.

The V call is TRBV5-4, the J call TRBJ2-2; weak D call: TRBD1 (5 bases). CDR1 and CDR2 (germline): SGHNT, YYREEE (reference sequence). The length of the CDR3 is 13 residues. Between the trimmed V and J ends, which lost 1 base and 5 bases, there was a span of 6 bases. CDR3 sequence: CASSLSGTGELFF. CDR3 nucleotide sequence: TGTGCCAGCAGCTTGTCAGGGACCGGGGAGCTGTTTTTT.

Written as DNA, the CDR3 is TGCGCCAGCAGCTTGGACAGGGTGACCGGGGAGCTGTTTTTT. Its protein is CASSLDRVTGELFF. This chain uses TRBV5-1 with TRBJ2-2; TRBD1 might be the D (6 bases). Trimming took 0 bases from V and 5 from J, leaving 8 bases between them. Germline V lookup: CDR1 SGHRS, CDR2 YFSETQ. This CDR3 spans 14 amino acids.

The chain has TRBV4-1 and TRBJ2-5; a weak D match, TRBD2 (5 bases). Trimming removed 4 bases at V and 3 bases at J, with 12 bases between. CDR3 length: 14 amino acids. CDR1 and CDR2 from the germline V gene are MGHRA and YSYEKL. This CDR3 is CASSPLTEEETQYF. The CDR3 DNA is TGCGCCAGCAGCCCCCTAACGGAGGAAGAGACCCAGTACTTC.

The chain couples TRBV7-8 to TRBJ1-4, with D maybe TRBD1 (6 bases). The CDR3 runs to 14 residues. From germline, CDR1 is SGHVS and CDR2 FQNEAQ. V was shortened by 4 bases and J by 5 bases, with 11 bases between the two germline ends. This CDR3 is CASSSGVSNEKLFF. The DNA of the CDR3 is TGTGCCAGCAGCTCAGGGGTTTCAAATGAAAAACTGTTTTTT.

This clone has a single count. The genes are TRBV4-1 and TRBJ2-5; 7 bases are shared with TRBD1. CDR1 and CDR2 from the germline V gene are MGHRA and YSYEKL. CDR3 size: 15 residues. V lost 1 base to trimming and J lost 6 bases; unmatched junction nucleotides: 8. CDR3 bases: TGCGCCAGCAGCCAAGTTCTACAGGGGACGCAGACCCAGTACTTC. Protein: CASSQVLQGTQTQYF.

This clone appeared a few times. The chain carries TRBV25-1 and TRBJ2-1; D remains unclear. The V gene's germline CDR1 is MGHDK and CDR2 SYGVNS. This CDR3 comprises 14 residues. Trimming pared 8 bases from V and 2 bases from J, leaving 13 bases between. CDR3 in DNA: TGTGCCAGCGAAACATCTCCTCCCTACAATGAGCAGTTCTTC. It is translated as CASETSPPYNEQFF.

The chain carries TRBV5-8 and TRBJ1-1; D uncertain. The germline V gene encodes CDR1 SGHTS and CDR2 YDEGEE. This CDR3 contains 11 residues. V lost 2 bases, J lost 7 bases, and 6 bases lay in between. The CDR3 nucleotides are TGTGCCAGCAGCTTTCGGTATGAAGCTTTCTTT. Protein product: CASSFRYEAFF.